Here is one T cell receptor beta chain with its context. Its specificity is not known. This sample was taken from a study of cytomegalovirus exposure and HLA in healthy donors. Findings and caveats of the study: The authors listed around 150 TCR beta chains as cytomegalovirus-associated. An observed cluster of highly shared sequence variants was recorded as a likely sequencing artifact. V segments that were indistinguishable, TRBV6-2 and TRBV6-3 among them, were omitted from analysis. Being productive about 90% or about 30% of the time was typical of most TCR beta V segments in an earlier analysis.

Amplification used 60 Vbeta primers and 13 Jbeta primers. Data came from immunoSEQ multiplex PCR; TCRdb stores just in-frame clones and leaves some out. The sample has about 300,000 clones, 75% to 90% seen once; the top ten hold roughly 4%. The CDR3 contains 16 residues. Germline V gene lookup returns CDR1 SGHVS and CDR2 FQNEAQ. J was trimmed by 6 bases and V by 5 bases; bases with no gene match: 12. The TCR originated in a man in his forties or fifties in good health and CMV-seropositive. The genes are TRBV7-8 and TRBJ1-1, with 10 bases that match TRBD1. Sequencing was done on a sample of PBMCs. DNA of the CDR3: TGTGCCAGCAGCACCCTGCGACAGGGGGCTTCGGCTGAAGCTTTCTTT. Amino acids: CASSTLRQGASAEAFF.